A single sample gave rise to the 14 T cell receptor beta chains below, sequenced in a study of blood T cell repertoires in COVID-19. The table came from immunoSEQ multiplex PCR; TCRdb's copy has only in-frame clones and leaves some out. The table lists some 200,000 clones, 80% to 85% of them singletons. The sequenced sample was peripheral blood. These receptors were obtained from a woman aged 70-85 years with COVID-19, enrolled during active disease.

This rearrangement joins TRBV3-1 (or the pseudogene TRBV3-2) to TRBJ1-2, with 8 bases lining up with TRBD1. The CDR3 runs 14 residues. V dropped 4 bases and J dropped 8; count of bases not matched to a gene: 9. CDR1 is LGHDT, CDR2 YNNKEL, per germline (reference sequence). This CDR3 reads CASSLIQGARGYTF. CDR3 bases: TGTGCCAGCAGCCTTATTCAGGGGGCGCGAGGCTACACCTTC.

The gene calls are TRBV3-1 (or the pseudogene TRBV3-2) and TRBJ1-4; TRBD1 might be the D (6 bases). This CDR3 spans 15 amino acids. V lost 3 bases and J 8 bases, leaving 16 bases between the germline ends. CDR1 and CDR2 (germline): LGHDT, YNNKEL (reference sequence). CDR3 nucleotide sequence: TGTGCCAGCAGCCAGGGGAACAGGGAAGGGGAAAAACTGTTTTTT. Translation: CASSQGNREGEKLFF.

The V gene is TRBV18, the J gene TRBJ1-1, with no clear D. The germline V gene has CDR1 KGHSH and CDR2 LQKENI. V lost 0 bases to trimming and J lost 0 bases, with 17 bases between them. The CDR3 loop spans 18 amino acids. The CDR3 spells CASSPPSKGGHMNTEAFF. Written as DNA, the CDR3 is TGTGCCAGCTCACCACCGAGTAAGGGCGGGCATATGAACACTGAAGCTTTCTTT.

This sequence joins TRBV2 and TRBJ2-1, with TRBD1 matching over 9 bases. This CDR3 has 14 residues. V trimming: 5 bases; J trimming: 8 bases; junction bases outside the gene matches: 7. Germline V gives CDR1 SNHLY, CDR2 FYNNEI. This CDR3 reads CASSPGQGKDEQFF. The CDR3, as DNA: TGTGCCAGCAGTCCGGGACAGGGAAAGGATGAGCAGTTCTTC.

The chain employs TRBV7-2 and TRBJ2-2; D perhaps matches TRBD1 (6 bases). Germline V gene data show CDR1 as SGHTA and CDR2 as FQGNSA. Trimming stripped 3 bases from V and 6 bases from J, with 11 bases between. This CDR3 comprises 14 residues. The DNA for the CDR3 is TGTGCCAGCAGCTTCGTACAGGGACCCGGGGAGCTGTTTTTT. Translation: CASSFVQGPGELFF.

This chain joins TRBV11-3 and TRBJ2-1, with 9 bases fitting TRBD2. V gave up 1 base and J gave up 6 bases; unmatched junction bases: 7. The CDR3 runs to 16 residues. From germline, CDR1 is SGHNT and CDR2 YENEEA. The CDR3 coding sequence is TGTGCCAGCAGCTTAGGAGCTAGCGGGAACCTCAATGAGCAGTTCTTC. Translating gives CASSLGASGNLNEQFF.

This chain links TRBV5-5 with TRBJ1-1, with D uncertain. The CDR3 contains 14 residues. Trimming stripped 4 bases from V and 5 bases from J, with 15 bases between. Germline V lookup: CDR1 SGHKS, CDR2 YYEKEE (reference sequence). The CDR3 region is CASSPVGVRTEAFF. CDR3 DNA: TGTGCCAGCAGCCCGGTCGGGGTGCGGACTGAAGCTTTCTTT.

The rearrangement uses TRBV7-2 and TRBJ1-1; the D gene is possibly TRBD1 (6 bases). The CDR3 is 14 amino acids. CDR1 and CDR2 (germline): SGHTA, FQGNSA. The germline V and J ends were trimmed by 6 bases and 1 base, with 12 bases remaining between them. This CDR3 reads CASSPDRWNTEAFF. The CDR3 DNA reads TGTGCCAGCAGTCCAGACAGGTGGAACACTGAAGCTTTCTTT.

This sequence joins TRBV28 and TRBJ2-2, with 11 bases lining up with TRBD2. The CDR3 runs to 15 residues. The V gene's germline CDR1 is MDHEN and CDR2 SYDVKM. J lost 6 bases, V lost 6 bases, and 6 bases had no gene match. The CDR3 DNA reads as TGTGCCAGCAGACCCTCACTAGCGGGAGCCGGGGAGCTGTTTTTT. Its translation is CASRPSLAGAGELFF.

A single count supports this clone. The J gene is TRBJ2-1, the V gene TRBV9, with 9 nucleotides matching TRBD2. This CDR3 spans 17 amino acids. Germline trimming cut 4 bases from V and 10 bases from J; bases unmatched to any gene: 18. Germline V gene data show CDR1 as SGDLS and CDR2 as YYNGEE. CDR3 residues: CASSPGGGLAGLGEQFF. The DNA of the CDR3 is TGTGCCAGCAGCCCTGGAGGTGGGCTAGCGGGGTTGGGGGAGCAGTTCTTC.

CDR3 protein: CASSSSDRGNWEKLFF. CDR3 bases: TGTGCCAGCAGCTCGTCCGACAGGGGGAATTGGGAAAAACTGTTTTTT. The chain links TRBV7-9 to TRBJ1-4; the match to TRBD1 covers 9 bases. V dropped 4 bases and J dropped 8; count of bases not matched to a gene: 11. The germline CDR1 and CDR2 sequences are SEHNR and FQNEAQ (reference sequence). The CDR3 extends over 16 amino acids. Based on the CDR3 plus reference TRBV7-9 and TRBJ1-4, the full variable domain is DTGVSQNPRHKITKRGQNVTFRCDPISEHNRLYWYRQTLGQGPEFLTYFQNEAQLEKSRLLSDRFSAERPKGSFSTLEIQRTEQGDSAMYLCASSSSDRGNWEKLFFGSGTQLSVL.

The rearrangement links TRBV19 to TRBJ1-5; TRBD1 is a possible D gene (6 bases). CDR3 length: 15 amino acids. Germline V lookup: CDR1 LNHDA, CDR2 SQIVND (reference sequence). Deletions cut 4 bases from V and 2 bases from J, with 12 bases between. Here the CDR3 DNA reads TGTGCCAGTAGTAAACAGGGTGAAGGCAATCAGCCCCAGCATTTT. Its protein product is CASSKQGEGNQPQHF.

This clone was seen just once. J is TRBJ1-1 and V is TRBV9; D not certain. CDR3 length: 15 amino acids. The V and J ends lost 4 bases and 1 base respectively, with 14 bases between them. Germline CDR1 and CDR2: SGDLS and YYNGEE. The CDR3 is CASSPRGVTNTEAFF. The CDR3 DNA is TGTGCCAGCAGCCCCCGGGGTGTGACGAACACTGAAGCTTTCTTT.

This chain connects TRBV30 to TRBJ1-2; weak D call: TRBD1 (6 bases). The CDR3 has 13 amino acids. Trimming took off 2 bases at V and 8 bases at J, with 15 bases between the two ends. The germline V gene encodes CDR1 GTSNPN and CDR2 SVGIG (reference sequence). The CDR3 protein is CAWSPDRLGGYTF. DNA of the CDR3: TGTGCCTGGAGTCCTGACAGGCTGGGAGGCTACACCTTC. The full variable domain, with the rest looked up from reference TRBV30 and TRBJ1-2, is SQTIHQWPATLVQPVGSPLSLECTVEGTSNPNLYWYRQAAGRGLQLLFYSVGIGQISSEVPQNLSASRPQDRQFILSSKKLLLSDSGFYLCAWSPDRLGGYTFGSGTRLTVV.